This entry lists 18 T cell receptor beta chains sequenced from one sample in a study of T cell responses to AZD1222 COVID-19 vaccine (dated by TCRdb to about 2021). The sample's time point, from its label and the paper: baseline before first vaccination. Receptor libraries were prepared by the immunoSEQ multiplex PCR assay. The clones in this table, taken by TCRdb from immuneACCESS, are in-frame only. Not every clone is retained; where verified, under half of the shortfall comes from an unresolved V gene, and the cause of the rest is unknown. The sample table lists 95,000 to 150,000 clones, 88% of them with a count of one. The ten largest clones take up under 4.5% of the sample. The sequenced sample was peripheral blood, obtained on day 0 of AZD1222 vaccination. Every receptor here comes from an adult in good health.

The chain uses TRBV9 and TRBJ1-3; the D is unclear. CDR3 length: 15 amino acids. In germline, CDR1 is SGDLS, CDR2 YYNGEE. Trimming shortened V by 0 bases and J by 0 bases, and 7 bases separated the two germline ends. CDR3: CASSVEVLSGNTIYF. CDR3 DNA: TGTGCCAGCAGCGTAGAAGTTCTCTCTGGAAACACCATATATTTT. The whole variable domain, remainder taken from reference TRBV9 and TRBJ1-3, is DSGVTQTPKHLITATGQRVTLRCSPRSGDLSVYWYQQSLDQGLQFLIQYYNGEERAKGNILERFSAQQFPDLHSELNLSSLELGDSALYFCASSVEVLSGNTIYFGEGSWLTVV.

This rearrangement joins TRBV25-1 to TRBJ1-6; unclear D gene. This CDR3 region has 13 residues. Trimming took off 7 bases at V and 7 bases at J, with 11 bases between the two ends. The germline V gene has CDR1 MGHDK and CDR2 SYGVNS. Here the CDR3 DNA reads TGTGCCAGCAAACTCGTAGAGAATTCACCCCTCCACTTT. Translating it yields CASKLVENSPLHF.

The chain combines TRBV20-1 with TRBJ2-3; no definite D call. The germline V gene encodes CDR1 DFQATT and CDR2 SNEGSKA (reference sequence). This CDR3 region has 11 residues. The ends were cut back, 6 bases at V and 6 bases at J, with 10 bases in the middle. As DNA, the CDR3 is TGCAGTGCAGAATGGCGGGATACGCAGTATTTT. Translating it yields CSAEWRDTQYF.

The chain's CDR3 is CASSSFGSTSGTVLYEQYF. In nucleotides, the CDR3 is TGTGCCAGCTCCAGCTTTGGTAGTACTAGCGGGACCGTCCTCTACGAGCAGTACTTC. This chain links TRBV13 with TRBJ2-7, with 10 bases identical to TRBD2. The CDR3 length is 19 residues. The trim removed 8 bases at V and 3 bases at J, leaving 22 bases unmatched. CDR1 is PRHDT and CDR2 is FYEKMQ in the germline V gene (reference sequence).

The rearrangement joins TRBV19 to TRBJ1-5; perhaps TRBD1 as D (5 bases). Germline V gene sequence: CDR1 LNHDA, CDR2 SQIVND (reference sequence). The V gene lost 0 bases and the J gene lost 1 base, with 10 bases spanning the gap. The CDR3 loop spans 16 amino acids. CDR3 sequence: CASSIDSGGSNQPQHF. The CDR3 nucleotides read TGTGCCAGTAGTATAGATTCGGGGGGAAGCAATCAGCCCCAGCATTTT.

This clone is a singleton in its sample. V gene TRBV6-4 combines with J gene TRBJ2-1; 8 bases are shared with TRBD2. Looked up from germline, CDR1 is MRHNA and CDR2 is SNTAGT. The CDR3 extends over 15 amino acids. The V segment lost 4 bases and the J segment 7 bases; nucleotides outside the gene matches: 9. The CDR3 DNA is TGTGCCAGCAGTGCCGGGACTAGTTCCCTTAATGAGCAGTTCTTC. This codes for CASSAGTSSLNEQFF.

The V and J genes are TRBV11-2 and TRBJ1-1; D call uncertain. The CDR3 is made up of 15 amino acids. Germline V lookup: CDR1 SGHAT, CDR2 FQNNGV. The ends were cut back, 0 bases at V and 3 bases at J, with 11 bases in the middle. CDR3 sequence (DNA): TGTGCCAGCAGCTTAGACGGCGCCGGGGACACTGAAGCTTTCTTT. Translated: CASSLDGAGDTEAFF. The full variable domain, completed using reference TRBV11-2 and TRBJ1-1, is EAGVAQSPRYKIIEKRQSVAFWCNPISGHATLYWYQQILGQGPKLLIQFQNNGVVDDSQLPKDRFSAERLKGVDSTLKIQPAKLEDSAVYLCASSLDGAGDTEAFFGQGTRLTVV.

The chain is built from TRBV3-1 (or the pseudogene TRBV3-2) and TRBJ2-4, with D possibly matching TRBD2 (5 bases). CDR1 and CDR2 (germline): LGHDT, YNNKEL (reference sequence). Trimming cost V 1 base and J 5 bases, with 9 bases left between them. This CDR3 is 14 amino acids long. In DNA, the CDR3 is TGTGCCAGCAGCCAAGCGGGGTGGGAAAACATTCAGTACTTC. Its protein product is CASSQAGWENIQYF.

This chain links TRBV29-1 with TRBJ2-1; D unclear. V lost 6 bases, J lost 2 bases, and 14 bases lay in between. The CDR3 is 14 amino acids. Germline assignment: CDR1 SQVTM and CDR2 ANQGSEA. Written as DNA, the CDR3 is TGCAGCGTCCGGTTAGGGTTCGCCTACAATGAGCAGTTCTTC. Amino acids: CSVRLGFAYNEQFF.

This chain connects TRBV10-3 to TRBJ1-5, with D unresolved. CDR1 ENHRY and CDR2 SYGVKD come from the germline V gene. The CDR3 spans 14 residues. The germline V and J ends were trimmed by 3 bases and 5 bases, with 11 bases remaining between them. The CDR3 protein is CAISDTDSYQPQHF. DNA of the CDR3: TGTGCCATCAGTGACACAGATTCATATCAGCCCCAGCATTTT.

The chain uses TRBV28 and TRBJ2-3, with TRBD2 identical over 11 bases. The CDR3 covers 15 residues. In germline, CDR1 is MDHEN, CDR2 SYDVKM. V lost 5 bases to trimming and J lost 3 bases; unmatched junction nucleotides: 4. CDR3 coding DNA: TGTGCCAGCAGTAGAACTAGCGGGAGAACAGATACGCAGTATTTT. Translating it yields CASSRTSGRTDTQYF.

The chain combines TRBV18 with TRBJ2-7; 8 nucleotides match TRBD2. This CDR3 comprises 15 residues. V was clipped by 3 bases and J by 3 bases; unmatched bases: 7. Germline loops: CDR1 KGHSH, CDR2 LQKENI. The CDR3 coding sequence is TGTGCCAGCTCACCTCCGGGACTAGGGCACTACGAGCAGTACTTC. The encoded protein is CASSPPGLGHYEQYF.

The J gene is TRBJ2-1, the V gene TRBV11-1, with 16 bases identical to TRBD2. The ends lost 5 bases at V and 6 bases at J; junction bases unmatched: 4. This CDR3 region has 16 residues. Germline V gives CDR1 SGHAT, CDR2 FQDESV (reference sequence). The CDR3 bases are TGTGCCAGCAGCCTAGGGACTAGCGGGAGGGGCAATGAGCAGTTCTTC. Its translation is CASSLGTSGRGNEQFF.

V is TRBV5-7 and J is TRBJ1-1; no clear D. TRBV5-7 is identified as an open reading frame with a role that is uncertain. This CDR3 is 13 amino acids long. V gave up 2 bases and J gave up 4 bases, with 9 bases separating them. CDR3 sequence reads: CASSFEGLTEAFF. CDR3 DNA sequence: TGTGCCAGCAGCTTCGAAGGCCTCACTGAAGCTTTCTTT.

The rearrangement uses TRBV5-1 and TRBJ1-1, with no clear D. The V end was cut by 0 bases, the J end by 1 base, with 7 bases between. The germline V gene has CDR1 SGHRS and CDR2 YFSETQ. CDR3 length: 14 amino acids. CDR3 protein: CASSLDPENTEAFF. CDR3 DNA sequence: TGCGCCAGCAGCTTGGATCCCGAGAACACTGAAGCTTTCTTT.

CDR3 DNA sequence: TGTGCCAGCACCCCTAGGGGAAGCAATTCACCCCTCCACTTT. Translated, it gives CASTPRGSNSPLHF. The chain has TRBV3-1 (or the pseudogene TRBV3-2) and TRBJ1-6; D is possibly TRBD1 (5 bases). From germline, CDR1 is LGHDT and CDR2 YNNKEL (reference sequence). The CDR3 runs to 14 residues. The V end was cut by 7 bases, the J end by 7 bases, with 14 bases between.

CDR3 DNA: TGTGCCAGCCTTGGTAGGACTGAAGCTTTCTTT. Its protein product is CASLGRTEAFF. The rearrangement links TRBV2 to TRBJ1-1, with D unresolved. Looked up from germline, CDR1 is SNHLY and CDR2 is FYNNEI. The CDR3 extends over 11 amino acids. The V end was cut by 8 bases, the J end by 5 bases, with 9 bases between.

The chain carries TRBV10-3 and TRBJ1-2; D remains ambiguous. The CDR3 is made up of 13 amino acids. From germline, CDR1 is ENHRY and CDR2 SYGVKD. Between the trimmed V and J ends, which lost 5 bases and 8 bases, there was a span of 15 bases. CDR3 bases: TGTGCCATCAGTCCTCTAGCCCAGGCCGGCTACACCTTC. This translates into CAISPLAQAGYTF.